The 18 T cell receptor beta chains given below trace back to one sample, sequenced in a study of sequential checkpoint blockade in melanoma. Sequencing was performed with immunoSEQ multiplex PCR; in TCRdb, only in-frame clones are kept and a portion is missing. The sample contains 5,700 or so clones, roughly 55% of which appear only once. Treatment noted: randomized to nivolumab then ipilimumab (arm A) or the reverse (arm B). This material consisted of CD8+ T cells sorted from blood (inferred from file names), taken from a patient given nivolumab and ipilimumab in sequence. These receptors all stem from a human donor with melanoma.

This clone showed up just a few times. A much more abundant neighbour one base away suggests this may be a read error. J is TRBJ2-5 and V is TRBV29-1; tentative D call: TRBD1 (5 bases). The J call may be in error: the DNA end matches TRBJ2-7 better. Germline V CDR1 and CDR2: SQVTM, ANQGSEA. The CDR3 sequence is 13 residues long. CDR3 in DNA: TGCAGCGTTGAAGGCGGACAAGCCTACGAGCAGTACTTC. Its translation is CSVEGGQAYEQYF.

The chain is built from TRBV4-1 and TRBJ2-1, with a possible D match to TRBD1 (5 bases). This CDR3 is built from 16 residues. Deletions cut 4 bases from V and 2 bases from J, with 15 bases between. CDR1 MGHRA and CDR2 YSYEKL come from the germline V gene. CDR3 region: CASSLTPGNPYNEQFF. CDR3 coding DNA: TGCGCCAGCAGCCTAACGCCAGGGAACCCCTACAATGAGCAGTTCTTC.

The CDR3 DNA reads TGCGCCAGCAGCGACTACGGAGCCGCCTACGAGCAGTACTTC. This sequence encodes CASSDYGAAYEQYF. The chain has TRBV4-3 and TRBJ2-7, with a possible D match to TRBD2 (5 bases). The CDR3 runs to 14 residues. Germline CDR1 reads LGHNA; CDR2 reads YSLEER. The V end lost 5 bases, the J end lost 2 bases, and 13 bases lay between the germline ends.

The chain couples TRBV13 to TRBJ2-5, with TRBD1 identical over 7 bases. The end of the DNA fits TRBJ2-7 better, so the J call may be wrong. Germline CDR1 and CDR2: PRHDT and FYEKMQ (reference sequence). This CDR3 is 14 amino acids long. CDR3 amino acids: CASSPDRLAYEQYF. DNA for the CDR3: TGTGCCAGCAGCCCGGACAGGTTGGCCTACGAGCAGTACTTC.

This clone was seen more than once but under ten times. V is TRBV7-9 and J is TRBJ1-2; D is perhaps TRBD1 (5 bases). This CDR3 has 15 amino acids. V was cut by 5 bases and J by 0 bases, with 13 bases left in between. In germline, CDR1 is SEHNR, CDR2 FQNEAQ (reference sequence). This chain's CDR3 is CASSGGTVANYGYTF. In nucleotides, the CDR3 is TGTGCCAGCAGCGGAGGGACCGTGGCTAACTATGGCTACACCTTC.

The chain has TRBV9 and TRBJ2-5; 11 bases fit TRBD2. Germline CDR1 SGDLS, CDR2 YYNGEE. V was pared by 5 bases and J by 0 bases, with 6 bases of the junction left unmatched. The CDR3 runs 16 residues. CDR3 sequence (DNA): TGTGCCAGCAGTCCACTAGCGGGGGCCCACCAAGAGACCCAGTACTTC. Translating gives CASSPLAGAHQETQYF.

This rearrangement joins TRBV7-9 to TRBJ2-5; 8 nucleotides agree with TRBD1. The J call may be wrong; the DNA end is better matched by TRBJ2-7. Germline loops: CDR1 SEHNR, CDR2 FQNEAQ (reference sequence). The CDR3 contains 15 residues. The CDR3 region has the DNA TGTGCCAGCAGCACACCGACAGGGGAGCAACTCGAGCAGTACTTC. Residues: CASSTPTGEQLEQYF.

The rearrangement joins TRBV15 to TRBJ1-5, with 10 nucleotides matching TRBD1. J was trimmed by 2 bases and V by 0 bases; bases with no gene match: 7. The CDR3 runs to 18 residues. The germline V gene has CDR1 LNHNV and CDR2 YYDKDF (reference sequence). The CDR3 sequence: CATSRDSGTGVGNQPQHF. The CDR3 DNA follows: TGTGCCACCAGCAGAGATAGTGGGACAGGGGTTGGCAATCAGCCCCAGCATTTT.

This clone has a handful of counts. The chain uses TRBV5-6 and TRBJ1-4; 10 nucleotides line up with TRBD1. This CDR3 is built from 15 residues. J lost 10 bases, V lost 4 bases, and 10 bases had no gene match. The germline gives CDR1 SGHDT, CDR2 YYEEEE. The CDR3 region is CASSPQETGGGKLFF. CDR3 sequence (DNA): TGTGCCAGCAGCCCCCAAGAGACAGGGGGCGGAAAACTGTTTTTT.

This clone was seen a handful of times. The CDR3, as DNA: TGTGCCAGCAGCCCTACCGAGTCGGGCAATCAGCCCCAGCATTTT. This encodes CASSPTESGNQPQHF. The chain has TRBV7-6 and TRBJ1-5; D gene ambiguous. The CDR3 sequence is 15 residues long. Germline lookup yields CDR1 SGHVS and CDR2 FNYEAQ. Trimming cost V 5 bases and J 2 bases, with 13 bases left between them.

The chain's CDR3 is CASSPGTSSDTQYF. Written as DNA, the CDR3 is TGTGCCAGCTCACCCGGGACTAGTTCGGATACGCAGTATTTT. J is TRBJ2-3 and V is TRBV18; 8 positions match TRBD2. The CDR3 runs 14 residues. V was clipped by 3 bases and J by 6 bases; unmatched bases: 5. Germline assignment: CDR1 KGHSH and CDR2 LQKENI.

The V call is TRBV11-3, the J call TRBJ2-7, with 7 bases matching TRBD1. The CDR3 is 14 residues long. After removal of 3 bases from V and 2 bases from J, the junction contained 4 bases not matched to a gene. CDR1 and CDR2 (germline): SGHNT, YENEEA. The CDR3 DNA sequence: TGTGCCAGCAGCTTCGGACAGGCCCCCTACGAGCAGTACTTC. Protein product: CASSFGQAPYEQYF.

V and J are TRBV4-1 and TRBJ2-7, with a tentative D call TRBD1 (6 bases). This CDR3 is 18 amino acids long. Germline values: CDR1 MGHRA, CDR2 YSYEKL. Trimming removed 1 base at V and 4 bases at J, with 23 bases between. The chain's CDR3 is CASSQGVDRQCPYYEQYF. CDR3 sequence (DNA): TGCGCCAGCAGCCAAGGGGTGGACAGACAATGCCCTTATTACGAGCAGTACTTC.

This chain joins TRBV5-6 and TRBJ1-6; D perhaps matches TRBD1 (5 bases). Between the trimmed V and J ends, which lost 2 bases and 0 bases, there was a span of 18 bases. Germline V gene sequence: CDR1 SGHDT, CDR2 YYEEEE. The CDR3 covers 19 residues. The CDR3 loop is CASSFSGQGADSYNSPLHF. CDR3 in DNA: TGTGCCAGCAGCTTTAGTGGGCAGGGTGCTGACTCCTATAATTCACCCCTCCACTTT.

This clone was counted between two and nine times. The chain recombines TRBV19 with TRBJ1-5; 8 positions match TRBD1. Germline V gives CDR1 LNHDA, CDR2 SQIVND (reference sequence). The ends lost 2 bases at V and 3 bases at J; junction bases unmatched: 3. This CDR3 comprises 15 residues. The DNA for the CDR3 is TGTGCCAGTAGTATACGGGGACAGGTCAATCAGCCCCAGCATTTT. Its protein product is CASSIRGQVNQPQHF.

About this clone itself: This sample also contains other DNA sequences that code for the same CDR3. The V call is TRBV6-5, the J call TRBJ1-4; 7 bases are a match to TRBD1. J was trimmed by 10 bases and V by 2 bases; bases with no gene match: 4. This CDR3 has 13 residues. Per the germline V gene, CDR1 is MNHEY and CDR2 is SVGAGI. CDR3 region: CASSYTSGGKLFF. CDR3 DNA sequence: TGTGCCAGCAGTTACACCTCAGGGGGAAAACTGTTTTTT.

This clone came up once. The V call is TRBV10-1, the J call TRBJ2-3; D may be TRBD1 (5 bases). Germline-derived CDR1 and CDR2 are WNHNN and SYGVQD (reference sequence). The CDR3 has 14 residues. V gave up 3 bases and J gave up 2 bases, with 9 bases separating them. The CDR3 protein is CASSEMGLTDTQYF. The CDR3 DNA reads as TGCGCCAGCAGTGAAATGGGGCTCACAGATACGCAGTATTTT.

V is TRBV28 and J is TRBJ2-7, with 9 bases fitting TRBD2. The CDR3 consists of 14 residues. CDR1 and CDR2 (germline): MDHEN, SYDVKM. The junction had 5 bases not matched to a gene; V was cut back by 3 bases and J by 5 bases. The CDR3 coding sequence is TGTGCCAGCAGTTTTCGCGGGGGGGCCAACGAGCAGTACTTC. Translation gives CASSFRGGANEQYF.